The rows below give T cell receptor beta chains drawn from one sample of a study of breast tumors, draining lymph nodes, adjacent tissues. TCRdb analysed the multiplex PCR reads with MiXCR anew, one entry per CDR3 protein. The table lists more than 200,000 distinct CDR3 sequences, about 32% of them singletons. The specimen was axillary lymph node tissue. The receptors here all came from a female donor with breast cancer. Some clones in this sample may be carry-over from other donors' samples. Each CDR3 is given without its conserved first and last residue. Fields, in order: clone size, J gene, D gene, V gene, CDR3 protein. The D gene is left open where the match is weak. A clone size is listed for some rows: how often the clone was seen (once, few, many), or a class if it is expanded.

clone size: few
J gene: TRBJ1-6
D gene: -
V gene: TRBV9
CDR3 protein: ASSRRLLGHPEATYNSPLH

clone size: many
J gene: TRBJ2-1
D gene: -
V gene: TRBV20-1
CDR3 protein: SAAVGAYNEQF

clone size: -
J gene: TRBJ2-1
D gene: -
V gene: TRBV5-4
CDR3 protein: ASSTGSGSYNEQF

clone size: many
J gene: TRBJ2-5
D gene: TRBD2
V gene: TRBV7-2
CDR3 protein: ASSYRRRGGSSETQY

clone size: many
J gene: TRBJ2-5
D gene: -
V gene: TRBV12-3/TRBV12-4
CDR3 protein: ASSPGQQETQY

clone size: -
J gene: TRBJ2-1
D gene: TRBD2
V gene: TRBV20-1
CDR3 protein: SAKRIGEGSNEQF

clone size: -
J gene: TRBJ2-6
D gene: TRBD1
V gene: TRBV2
CDR3 protein: ASSELQGAGGANVLT

clone size: many
J gene: TRBJ2-2
D gene: TRBD2
V gene: TRBV7-3
CDR3 protein: ASSFRPAGSYGELF

clone size: once
J gene: TRBJ1-6
D gene: -
V gene: TRBV7-2
CDR3 protein: ASSFPGLAGPLH

clone size: -
J gene: TRBJ1-2
D gene: -
V gene: TRBV15
CDR3 protein: ATSRESYGYT

clone size: few
J gene: TRBJ1-1
D gene: -
V gene: TRBV6-1
CDR3 protein: ATKGGFLITEAF

clone size: -
J gene: TRBJ1-2
D gene: -
V gene: TRBV6-4
CDR3 protein: ASSEASGSGASGYT

clone size: -
J gene: TRBJ2-1
D gene: -
V gene: TRBV7-2
CDR3 protein: ASRQSGVMINEQL

clone size: -
J gene: TRBJ1-3
D gene: -
V gene: TRBV20-1
CDR3 protein: GARETWDSANTIY

clone size: -
J gene: TRBJ2-3
D gene: -
V gene: TRBV12-3/TRBV12-4
CDR3 protein: ANSLPYTDTQY

clone size: -
J gene: TRBJ2-2
D gene: -
V gene: TRBV5-6
CDR3 protein: ASSPFFAELF

clone size: many
J gene: TRBJ1-5
D gene: -
V gene: TRBV7-2
CDR3 protein: ASSVWEGQPQH

clone size: -
J gene: TRBJ1-1
D gene: TRBD1
V gene: TRBV5-4
CDR3 protein: ASSVPGGHNTEAF

clone size: many
J gene: TRBJ2-1
D gene: TRBD2
V gene: TRBV25-1
CDR3 protein: ASSEIRTSGGGNEQF

clone size: -
J gene: TRBJ2-4
D gene: TRBD2
V gene: TRBV20-1
CDR3 protein: SARTSGRGNIQY

clone size: many
J gene: TRBJ2-7
D gene: -
V gene: TRBV30
CDR3 protein: AWADSGWREQY

clone size: many
J gene: TRBJ1-6
D gene: -
V gene: TRBV9
CDR3 protein: ASSRSAYNSPLH

clone size: -
J gene: TRBJ1-1
D gene: -
V gene: TRBV30
CDR3 protein: AWSKGLDEAF

clone size: few
J gene: TRBJ2-1
D gene: TRBD2
V gene: TRBV6-5
CDR3 protein: ASSGLAGGSSYNEQF

clone size: many
J gene: TRBJ1-2
D gene: -
V gene: TRBV6-5
CDR3 protein: ASRHPGTNYGYT

clone size: many
J gene: TRBJ2-5
D gene: -
V gene: TRBV12-3/TRBV12-4
CDR3 protein: ASSFTVGGTQY

clone size: many
J gene: TRBJ1-3
D gene: -
V gene: TRBV7-9
CDR3 protein: ASSSGRSSGNTIY

clone size: many
J gene: TRBJ2-3
D gene: TRBD2
V gene: TRBV11-2
CDR3 protein: ASSLFTTSATSTDTQY

clone size: many
J gene: TRBJ1-5
D gene: -
V gene: TRBV20-1
CDR3 protein: SAKHRTASNQPQH

clone size: many
J gene: TRBJ2-4
D gene: TRBD2
V gene: TRBV29-1
CDR3 protein: SVESSGLAGLAKNIQY

clone size: many
J gene: TRBJ1-5
D gene: TRBD1
V gene: TRBV5-1
CDR3 protein: ASRHGTGGDQPQH

clone size: many
J gene: TRBJ2-3
D gene: TRBD2
V gene: TRBV11-3
CDR3 protein: ASSLGGRLGGTDTQY

clone size: many
J gene: TRBJ2-1
D gene: TRBD2
V gene: TRBV24-1
CDR3 protein: TTSAFHRTSGNNSYNEQF

clone size: many
J gene: TRBJ2-3
D gene: -
V gene: TRBV20-1
CDR3 protein: SARTGRAIDTQY

clone size: -
J gene: TRBJ2-1
D gene: TRBD2
V gene: TRBV15
CDR3 protein: ATSRATSVNEQF

clone size: many
J gene: TRBJ2-5
D gene: TRBD2
V gene: TRBV15
CDR3 protein: ATSPSGRALETQY

clone size: many
J gene: TRBJ2-3
D gene: TRBD2
V gene: TRBV19
CDR3 protein: ASSTPSGKSTDTQY

clone size: once
J gene: TRBJ2-7
D gene: TRBD1
V gene: TRBV9
CDR3 protein: ASSARGAGQGRYEQY

clone size: -
J gene: TRBJ2-4
D gene: -
V gene: TRBV12-3/TRBV12-4
CDR3 protein: ASSFHQGQNIQY

clone size: many
J gene: TRBJ2-1
D gene: TRBD2
V gene: TRBV6-5
CDR3 protein: ASSYSSAGGGYNEQF

clone size: many
J gene: TRBJ2-7
D gene: -
V gene: TRBV7-9
CDR3 protein: ASSLAVSQGGGHEQY

clone size: -
J gene: TRBJ2-2
D gene: TRBD2
V gene: TRBV6-2/TRBV6-3
CDR3 protein: ASSYELGTSGRPGELF

clone size: -
J gene: TRBJ2-3
D gene: TRBD2
V gene: TRBV29-1
CDR3 protein: RGGSGTSTDTQY

clone size: many
J gene: TRBJ1-4
D gene: -
V gene: TRBV25-1
CDR3 protein: ASSEYRGSAGEKLF

clone size: -
J gene: TRBJ2-7
D gene: -
V gene: TRBV27
CDR3 protein: ASSHGGPWGQY

clone size: -
J gene: TRBJ2-7
D gene: -
V gene: TRBV20-1
CDR3 protein: SARGNYEQY

clone size: many
J gene: TRBJ2-2
D gene: -
V gene: TRBV4-3
CDR3 protein: ASSPHSTRVMNTGELF

clone size: -
J gene: TRBJ2-1
D gene: TRBD1
V gene: TRBV20-1
CDR3 protein: SAAGTGGYNEQF

clone size: -
J gene: TRBJ2-1
D gene: TRBD2
V gene: TRBV7-2
CDR3 protein: ASSRGRSGSRYEQF

clone size: -
J gene: TRBJ2-2
D gene: TRBD2
V gene: TRBV12-3/TRBV12-4
CDR3 protein: ASSLVREGTTTGELF